A single sample gave rise to the 30 T cell receptor beta chains below, sequenced in a study of CD8+CD57+ T cells in acquired aplastic anemia. TCR beta VDJ and CDR3 profiling used genomic DNA as template. TCRdb processed the reads anew with MiXCR; each CDR3 protein has one entry. The sample records about half a million distinct CDR3 sequences, around a third being singletons. The sequenced patients had an expansion of CD8+CD57+ cells seen by flow cytometry. The sequenced material came from sorted CD4+, CD8+, or CD8+CD57+ T cells (not recorded which) from PBMCs. Receptors were obtained from a human donor with aplastic anemia.

This clonotype has just a few counts. The J gene is TRBJ2-1, the V gene TRBV9, with 9 bases matching TRBD1. CDR1 is SGDLS and CDR2 is YYNGEE in the germline V gene. This CDR3 spans 16 amino acids. The V gene end was trimmed by 4 bases and the J gene end by 4 bases; junction bases not matched to a gene: 9. CDR3 bases: TGTGCCAGCAGCCCGACGGTGGGACAGGGTTACAATGAGCAGTTCTTC. Its translation is CASSPTVGQGYNEQFF.

The V gene is TRBV15, the J gene TRBJ2-7; 11 bases line up with TRBD1. CDR3 length: 15 residues. J lost 4 bases, V lost 1 base, and 3 bases had no gene match. Germline V gives CDR1 LNHNV, CDR2 YYDKDF (reference sequence). CDR3 in amino acids: CATSRGTGGDYEQYF. DNA for the CDR3: TGTGCCACCAGCAGAGGGACAGGGGGCGATTACGAGCAGTACTTC.

Points on this clonotype: A clone one base away is much larger, so this may be a read error. This sequence joins TRBV10-1 and TRBJ1-1, with 9 bases lining up with TRBD1. CDR1 and CDR2 from the germline V gene are WNHNN and SYGVQD (reference sequence). The ends lost 8 bases at V and 4 bases at J; junction bases unmatched: 11. This CDR3 comprises 15 residues. The CDR3 DNA follows: TGCGCCAGCTCCGGGACAGGGACAGAGGTCACTGAAGCTTTCTTT. This translates into CASSGTGTEVTEAFF.

This clonotype was observed at least ten times. The gene calls are TRBV9 and TRBJ2-2; 9 bases are shared with TRBD1. After removal of 7 bases from V and 14 bases from J, the junction contained 6 bases not matched to a gene. This CDR3 comprises 11 residues. CDR1 is SGDLS and CDR2 is YYNGEE in the germline V gene. Here the CDR3 reads CASLGQGQLFF. Here the CDR3 DNA reads TGTGCCAGCCTGGGACAGGGCCAACTGTTTTTT. The entire variable domain, with the rest obtained from reference TRBV9 and TRBJ2-2, is as follows: DSGVTQTPKHLITATGQRVTLRCSPRSGDLSVYWYQQSLDQGLQFLIQYYNGEERAKGNILERFSAQQFPDLHSELNLSSLELGDSALYFCASLGQGQLFFGEGSRLTVL.

This clonotype was recorded many times. The chain employs TRBV19 and TRBJ1-5; D may be TRBD1 (5 bases). The CDR3 is 13 residues long. The germline V gene encodes CDR1 LNHDA and CDR2 SQIVND (reference sequence). The V end lost 5 bases, the J end lost 6 bases, and 11 bases lay between the germline ends. The CDR3 sequence is CASSQGFGQPQHF. CDR3 bases: TGTGCCAGTAGTCAGGGATTCGGTCAGCCCCAGCATTTT.

The chain employs TRBV20-1 and TRBJ2-3; no firm D call. The CDR3 has 14 residues. The germline V gene has CDR1 DFQATT and CDR2 SNEGSKA (reference sequence). The ends were cut back, 3 bases at V and 0 bases at J, with 10 bases in the middle. This CDR3 reads CSASQQMSTDTQYF. The DNA for the CDR3 is TGCAGTGCTAGCCAGCAAATGAGCACAGATACGCAGTATTTT.

The chain joins TRBV15 to TRBJ1-1; TRBD1 matches at 7 bases. V shed 0 bases, J shed 5 bases, and the junction held 18 bases outside the gene matches. Germline values: CDR1 LNHNV, CDR2 YYDKDF (reference sequence). The CDR3 has 19 residues. The CDR3 reads CATSRDRSWGLGGWTEAFF. The CDR3 nucleotides read TGTGCCACCAGCAGAGATCGATCTTGGGGTTTAGGGGGCTGGACTGAAGCTTTCTTT. Full variable domain (remainder filled in from reference TRBV15 and TRBJ1-1): DAMVIQNPRYQVTQFGKPVTLSCSQTLNHNVMYWYQQKSSQAPKLLFHYYDKDFNNEADTPDNFQSRRPNTSFCFLDIRSPGLGDTAMYLCATSRDRSWGLGGWTEAFFGQGTRLTVV.

The rearrangement links TRBV6-1 to TRBJ1-5; the match to TRBD1 covers 7 bases. With 5 bases clipped from V and 8 bases from J, the junction kept 6 bases outside the gene matches. The CDR3 spans 13 residues. Germline CDR1 is MNHNS and CDR2 is SASEGT. CDR3 protein: CASSQTGREPQHF. CDR3 bases: TGTGCCAGCAGTCAGACAGGGAGGGAGCCCCAGCATTTT.

The sample holds a few counts of this clonotype. This chain links TRBV2 with TRBJ1-6; D is undetermined. The CDR3 sequence is 15 residues long. Per the germline V gene, CDR1 is SNHLY and CDR2 is FYNNEI. Trimming removed 5 bases from V and 0 bases from J, with 8 bases in between. The CDR3 loop is CASSIESSYNSPLHF. Written as DNA, the CDR3 is TGTGCCAGCAGTATCGAGAGCTCCTATAATTCACCCCTCCACTTT.

Note on this clonotype: No conserved phenylalanine or tryptophan is present at the end of the CDR3, so a read error is the likely explanation. The CDR3 region is CASSYGNRGRIYGYTL. In nucleotides, the CDR3 is TGTGCCAGCAGTTACGGAAACAGGGGGCGGATCTATGGCTACACCCTC. The chain combines TRBV11-1 with TRBJ1-2; the match to TRBD1 covers 9 bases. This CDR3 spans 16 amino acids. The germline CDR1 and CDR2 sequences are SGHAT and FQDESV (reference sequence). V gave up 6 bases and J gave up 4 bases; unmatched junction bases: 12.

With respect to this clonotype: This may be a read error: a much more frequent sequence differs by one nucleotide. This chain links TRBV7-3 with TRBJ1-2; D call uncertain. Germline CDR1 SGHTA, CDR2 FQGTGA. This CDR3 is 16 amino acids long. CDR3 nucleotides: TGTGCCAGCAGCTTAACGTCTGGGTCGTCTAACTATGGCTGCACCTTC. Translation gives CASSLTSGSSNYGCTF.

The CDR3 protein is CASSPVGRRVATEAFF. CDR3 sequence (DNA): TGTGCCAGCAGCCCCGTCGGGCGCAGGGTTGCCACTGAAGCTTTCTTT. V and J are TRBV11-1 and TRBJ1-1; D might be TRBD1 (5 bases). V lost 5 bases to trimming and J lost 4 bases, with 20 bases between them. Looked up from germline, CDR1 is SGHAT and CDR2 is FQDESV (reference sequence). There are 16 residues in the CDR3.

Ten or more counts support this clonotype. The rearrangement uses TRBV6-6 and TRBJ1-6, with D possibly being TRBD1 (5 bases). Trimming pared 5 bases from V and 0 bases from J, leaving 8 bases between. CDR1 MNHNY and CDR2 SVGAGI come from the germline V gene (reference sequence). CDR3 length equals 15 residues. Here the CDR3 DNA reads TGTGCCAGCAGTAGACAGCTCTCCTATAATTCACCCCTCCACTTT. Translation gives CASSRQLSYNSPLHF.

The V call is TRBV30, the J call TRBJ1-5; maybe TRBD1 (5 bases). V shed 3 bases and J shed 3 bases, with 12 bases lying between them. The germline V gene has CDR1 GTSNPN and CDR2 SVGIG (reference sequence). The CDR3 runs 14 residues. The CDR3 DNA reads as TGTGCCTGGAGACGGGACCGCTCCAATCAGCCCCAGCATTTT. It encodes CAWRRDRSNQPQHF.

This clonotype was observed many times. The chain links TRBV15 to TRBJ2-3; 14 nucleotides match TRBD2. Per the germline V gene, CDR1 is LNHNV and CDR2 is YYDKDF (reference sequence). The CDR3 is 17 residues long. With 1 base clipped from V and 6 bases from J, the junction kept 6 bases outside the gene matches. The CDR3 spells CATSRGGTSGGGDTQYF. CDR3 coding DNA: TGTGCCACCAGCAGAGGCGGGACTAGCGGGGGTGGGGATACGCAGTATTTT.

V usage is TRBV20-1 and J usage is TRBJ2-7; no reliable D call. Germline V gene data show CDR1 as DFQATT and CDR2 as SNEGSKA (reference sequence). The CDR3 is 15 amino acids. The V end lost 6 bases, the J end lost 3 bases, and 21 bases lay between the germline ends. CDR3 coding DNA: TGCAGTGCCAGCTCACCGGCCAGCGATCACTACGAGCAGTACTTC. Protein product: CSASSPASDHYEQYF.

This clonotype was seen a handful of times. The rearrangement uses TRBV12-3 or TRBV12-4 and TRBJ1-2, with unresolved D. Trimming removed 3 bases from V and 7 bases from J, with 6 bases in between. The CDR3 extends over 11 amino acids. The CDR3 loop reads CASSFGFGYTF. Written as DNA, the CDR3 is TGTGCCAGCAGTTTCGGGTTTGGCTACACCTTC.

About this clonotype itself: A read error may be the cause here, since a much bigger clone is one base away. CDR3 nucleotides: TGCGCCAGCAGCTTGGGGGGTCCTACCTATGGCTACACCTTC. Translation: CASSLGGPTYGYTF. V is TRBV5-1 and J is TRBJ1-2, with D uncertain. The CDR3 spans 14 residues. Trimming removed 0 bases from V and 4 bases from J, with 10 bases in between. Germline V gene data show CDR1 as SGHRS and CDR2 as YFSETQ.

A remark on this clonotype: This may be a read error: a much more frequent sequence differs by one nucleotide. The chain carries TRBV24-1 and TRBJ2-3; 11 nucleotides match TRBD2. Germline V gene lookup returns CDR1 KGHDR and CDR2 SFDVKD. This CDR3 has 17 residues. The CDR3 spells CATSDPGTSGATGTQYF. The CDR3 DNA sequence: TGTGCCACCAGTGACCCGGGGACTAGCGGAGCGACAGGTACGCAGTATTTT.

This clonotype was recorded many times. The V and J genes are TRBV15 and TRBJ1-5, with a weak D call TRBD1 (6 bases). The CDR3 covers 13 residues. Germline V lookup: CDR1 LNHNV, CDR2 YYDKDF (reference sequence). The ends were cut back, 0 bases at V and 9 bases at J, with 9 bases in the middle. The CDR3: CATSRDRGRPQHF. For the CDR3, the DNA is TGTGCCACCAGCAGAGATCGGGGGCGGCCCCAGCATTTT.

Remarks on this clonotype: A read error may produce the germline difference seen at one junction end. The chain recombines TRBV7-2 with TRBJ2-5; D is undetermined. The germline CDR1 and CDR2 sequences are SGHTA and FQGNSA. The CDR3 loop spans 9 amino acids. The CDR3 region is CASSHSQPF. For the CDR3, the DNA is TGTGCCAGCAGCCATTCCCAGCCCTTC.

This clonotype has ten or more counts. The CDR3, as DNA: TGTGCCAGCAGCTTAGCTTTTGGGGGCTACGAGCAGTACTTC. Translating it yields CASSLAFGGYEQYF. This chain joins TRBV7-6 and TRBJ2-7; D possibly matches TRBD1 or TRBD2 (5 bases each). V was clipped by 0 bases and J by 3 bases, with 9 bases between them. CDR3 length: 14 amino acids. Germline CDR1 reads SGHVS; CDR2 reads FNYEAQ.

V and J are TRBV30 and TRBJ1-4, with TRBD1 matching over 8 bases. Germline V gene sequence: CDR1 GTSNPN, CDR2 SVGIG (reference sequence). J lost 11 bases, V lost 1 base, and 6 bases had no gene match. The CDR3 totals 13 residues. CDR3 residues: CAWSEDRDWKLFF. As DNA, the CDR3 is TGTGCCTGGAGTGAGGACAGGGACTGGAAACTGTTTTTT.

This clonotype has only one observation. The chain recombines TRBV29-1 with TRBJ1-2, with TRBD1 as a possible D gene (5 bases). The ends were cut back, 7 bases at V and 7 bases at J, with 13 bases in the middle. CDR1 is SQVTM and CDR2 is ANQGSEA in the germline V gene. This CDR3 region has 11 residues. CDR3 bases: TGCAGCGCTGGGGGATACGGTGGCTACACCTTC. Amino acid sequence: CSAGGYGGYTF.

The V and J genes are TRBV6-1 and TRBJ1-2; 8 bases are shared with TRBD1. The CDR3 has 13 residues. Trimming cost V 8 bases and J 6 bases; bases outside gene matches: 8. CDR1 is MNHNS and CDR2 is SASEGT in the germline V gene. In DNA, the CDR3 is TGTGCCAGCTGGGACCGGGACAGGAATGGCTACACCTTC. It is translated as CASWDRDRNGYTF.

As to this clonotype: A much larger clone differs from this one at a single base, so this may be a read error. Since no conserved phenylalanine or tryptophan closes the CDR3, a read error is the likely cause. The chain is built from TRBV24-1 and TRBJ2-5, with 11 bases fitting TRBD2. V dropped 7 bases and J dropped 3; count of bases not matched to a gene: 6. Germline lookup yields CDR1 KGHDR and CDR2 SFDVKD. The CDR3 loop spans 15 amino acids. The chain's CDR3 is CATRMLAGGKETQYS. The CDR3 region has the DNA TGTGCCACCAGGATGCTAGCGGGGGGAAAAGAGACCCAGTACTCC.

This chain uses TRBV19 with TRBJ1-6, with D tentatively TRBD1 (6 bases). There are 14 residues in the CDR3. The V end was cut by 5 bases, the J end by 13 bases, with 18 bases between. CDR1 LNHDA and CDR2 SQIVND come from the germline V gene (reference sequence). The CDR3 DNA reads as TGTGCCAGTAGTCCCGGGACACAGGGTTTCCCCCTCCACTTT. Its protein product is CASSPGTQGFPLHF.

This sequence joins TRBV7-3 and TRBJ2-2, with TRBD2 identical over 9 bases. The ends lost 5 bases at V and 4 bases at J; junction bases unmatched: 8. The CDR3 length is 16 residues. Germline V gives CDR1 SGHTA, CDR2 FQGTGA. For the CDR3, the DNA is TGTGCCAGCAGCCTCGCGGGGGGGCTCGGCACCGGGGAGCTGTTTTTT. It encodes CASSLAGGLGTGELFF.

A word on this clonotype: A much larger clone lies a single base off, so this may be a read error. Since no conserved phenylalanine or tryptophan closes the CDR3, a read error is the likely cause. The chain combines TRBV7-9 with TRBJ1-2; possible D gene TRBD1, 5 bases. This CDR3 is 14 amino acids long. Germline CDR1 reads SEHNR; CDR2 reads FQNEAQ (reference sequence). Trimming removed 5 bases at V and 5 bases at J, with 15 bases between. CDR3 sequence: CASSALGRVYGYTL. The CDR3, as DNA: TGTGCCAGCAGCGCTTTGGGCAGGGTATATGGCTACACCCTC.

This rearrangement joins TRBV6-1 to TRBJ2-7; D is unclear. CDR3 length equals 14 residues. The germline CDR1 and CDR2 sequences are MNHNS and SASEGT. Trimming removed 7 bases from V and 0 bases from J, with 13 bases in between. The CDR3 spells CASTAQVLSYEQYF. The CDR3 DNA is TGTGCCAGCACCGCCCAAGTTCTCTCCTACGAGCAGTACTTC.